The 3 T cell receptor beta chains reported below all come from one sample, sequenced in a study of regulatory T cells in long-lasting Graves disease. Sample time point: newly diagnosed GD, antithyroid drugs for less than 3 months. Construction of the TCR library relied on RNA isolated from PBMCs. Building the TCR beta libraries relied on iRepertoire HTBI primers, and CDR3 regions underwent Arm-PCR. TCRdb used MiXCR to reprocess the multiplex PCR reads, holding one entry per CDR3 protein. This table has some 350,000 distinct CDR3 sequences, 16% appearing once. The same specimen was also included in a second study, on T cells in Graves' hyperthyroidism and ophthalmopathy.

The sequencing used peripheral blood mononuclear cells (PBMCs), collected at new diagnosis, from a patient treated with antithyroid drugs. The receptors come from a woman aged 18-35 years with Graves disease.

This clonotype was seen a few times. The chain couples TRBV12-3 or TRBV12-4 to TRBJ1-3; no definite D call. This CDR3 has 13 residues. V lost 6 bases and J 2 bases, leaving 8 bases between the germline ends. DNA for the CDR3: TGTGCCAGCAGATCGAGGGCTGGAAACACCATATATTTT. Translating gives CASRSRAGNTIYF.

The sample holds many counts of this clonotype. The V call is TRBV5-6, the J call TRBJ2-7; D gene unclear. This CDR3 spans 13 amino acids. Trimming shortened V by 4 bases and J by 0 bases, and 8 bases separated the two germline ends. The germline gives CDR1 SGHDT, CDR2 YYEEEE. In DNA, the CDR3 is TGTGCCAGCAGCGGAACCAACTCCTACGAGCAGTACTTC. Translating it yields CASSGTNSYEQYF.

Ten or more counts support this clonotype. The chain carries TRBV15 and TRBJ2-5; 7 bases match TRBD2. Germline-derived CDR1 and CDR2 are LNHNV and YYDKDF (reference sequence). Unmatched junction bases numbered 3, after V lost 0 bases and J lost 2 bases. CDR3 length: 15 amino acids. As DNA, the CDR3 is TGTGCCACCAGCAGAGATCGAGCGGGGCAAGAGACCCAGTACTTC. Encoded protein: CATSRDRAGQETQYF.